The clone carrying this T cell receptor beta chain was seen many times. Its antigen is unidentified. With 2 bases removed from V and 5 bases from J, the gap between germline ends came to 18 bases. This CDR3 has 16 residues. Germline V gives CDR1 SNHLY, CDR2 FYNNEI. Each CDR3 protein is one row after TCRdb ran MiXCR on the 5' RACE reads. The data hold about 200,000 distinct CDR3 sequences, with 6% to 8.5% observed a single time. The data were obtained in a study of CD8 T cells in ankylosing spondylitis. Study results and limitations: From matched ankylosing spondylitis synovial fluid, disease-linked clones were reportedly recovered at significantly enriched levels. Disease-linked clones, CD8+, were relatively rare in peripheral blood. Seemingly distinctive of ankylosing spondylitis blood was a TCR beta motif formed by eight highly homologous variants.

The receptor comes from a male donor with ankylosing spondylitis. The sequencing input was blood, either unsorted or a sorted T cell fraction (not recorded which). The chain recombines TRBV2 with TRBJ2-5; perhaps D is TRBD1 or TRBD2 (5 bases each). CDR3 loop: CASSESGGVVWETQYF. The CDR3 DNA reads TGTGCCAGCAGTGAATCTGGGGGAGTCGTATGGGAGACCCAGTACTTC.